Listed below are T cell receptor beta chains from one sample, sequenced in a study of blood T cells in healthy people across ages. One entry per CDR3 protein results from TCRdb running MiXCR on the 5' RACE reads. The data hold fewer than 2,000,000 distinct CDR3 sequences, with 30% to 40% observed a single time. The sample comprised blood. The origin of the receptors is a woman aged 30 to 39 in good health. The CDR3 runs from the conserved cysteine through the conserved F or W. The D gene is left open where the match is weak. Some rows mark clone size as missing; the rest say once, few, many or name a class of expanded clone.

CAWSVLAGPYEQYF | TGTGCCTGGAGTGTACTAGCGGGACCCTACGAGCAGTACTTC | - | TRBV30 | TRBD2 | TRBJ2-7
CASSVDLQSSYEQYF | TGTGCCAGCAGCGTAGACCTCCAGTCCTCTTACGAGCAGTACTTC | few | TRBV9 | - | TRBJ2-7
CASSRLQSSYNEQFF | TGCGCCAGCAGCCGGCTACAGTCGTCCTACAATGAGCAGTTCTTC | few | TRBV5-1 | - | TRBJ2-1
CSVEWGRSYNEQFF | TGCAGCGTTGAATGGGGGAGATCCTACAATGAGCAGTTCTTC | - | TRBV29-1 | - | TRBJ2-1
CASSVEWTGELFF | TGTGCCAGCAGCGTAGAATGGACCGGGGAGCTGTTTTTT | - | TRBV9 | - | TRBJ2-2
CAWSQGAGPTDTQYF | TGTGCCTGGAGCCAGGGGGCGGGGCCCACAGATACGCAGTATTTT | - | TRBV30 | TRBD1 | TRBJ2-3
CATSRYLGQGTGELFF | TGTGCCACCAGCAGATACCTGGGACAGGGCACCGGGGAGCTGTTTTTT | few | TRBV15 | TRBD1 | TRBJ2-2
CASSQDIAYEQYF | TGCGCCAGCAGCCAAGATATAGCGTACGAGCAGTACTTC | many | TRBV4-1 | - | TRBJ2-7
CVGSPPWETQYF | TGTGTCGGCAGTCCTCCGTGGGAGACCCAGTACTTC | - | TRBV28 | - | TRBJ2-5
CAEGSGETQYF | TGTGCGGAAGGGAGCGGGGAGACCCAGTACTTC | - | TRBV3-1 | - | TRBJ2-5
CASSRGGGSYNEQFF | TGTGCCAGCAGCCGCGGGGGGGGCTCCTACAATGAGCAGTTCTTC | many | TRBV7-2 | TRBD2 | TRBJ2-1
CSARDPTRVTQYF | TGCAGTGCTAGAGACCCGACCCGGGTGACCCAGTACTTC | few | TRBV20-1 | - | TRBJ2-5
CASSSGGDGSNQPQHF | TGTGCCAGCTCTTCCGGGGGGGATGGTTCAAATCAGCCCCAGCATTTT | few | TRBV6-1 | - | TRBJ1-5
CASTPGGELGGYTF | TGTGCCAGCACCCCGGGAGGGGAATTGGGTGGCTACACCTTC | few | TRBV6-1 | - | TRBJ1-2
CSVAGAYVDGYTF | TGCAGCGTTGCTGGGGCCTATGTGGATGGCTACACCTTC | - | TRBV29-1 | - | TRBJ1-2
CASRGRGNEQFF | TGTGCCAGCCGGGGAAGGGGCAATGAGCAGTTCTTC | few | TRBV9 | - | TRBJ2-1
CASSAVGGGAGNEQFF | TGTGCCAGCAGCGCCGTGGGCGGGGGGGCCGGCAATGAGCAGTTCTTC | many | TRBV11-2 | TRBD2 | TRBJ2-1
CASSSAPGADSYEQYF | TGCGCCAGCAGCTCCGCTCCGGGGGCCGACTCCTACGAGCAGTACTTC | few | TRBV5-1 | - | TRBJ2-7
CASGELAGWYEQYF | TGTGCCAGCGGCGAGCTAGCGGGATGGTACGAGCAGTACTTC | - | TRBV28 | TRBD2 | TRBJ2-7
CSAARKETQYF | TGCAGCGCTGCTCGGAAAGAGACCCAGTACTTC | once | TRBV29-1 | - | TRBJ2-5
CSVEIGQGDEQFF | TGCAGCGTTGAAATCGGACAGGGCGATGAGCAGTTCTTC | - | TRBV29-1 | TRBD1 | TRBJ2-1
CAISGSGYETQYF | TGTGCCATCAGTGGGTCCGGTTATGAGACCCAGTACTTC | - | TRBV10-3 | - | TRBJ2-5
CASSASGAPTDTQYF | TGTGCCAGCAGCGCATCGGGGGCTCCCACAGATACGCAGTATTTT | - | TRBV9 | - | TRBJ2-3
CASSDRDLSPYEQYF | TGTGCCAGCAGTGATCGGGACCTTAGTCCCTACGAGCAGTACTTC | once | TRBV2 | - | TRBJ2-7
CASSTNRGRSYGYTF | TGTGCCAGCAGCACAAACAGGGGGCGAAGCTATGGCTACACCTTC | - | TRBV28 | TRBD1 | TRBJ1-2
CASSQGGQGPHGYTF | TGCGCCAGCAGCCAAGGGGGACAGGGACCACATGGCTACACCTTC | few | TRBV4-1 | TRBD1 | TRBJ1-2
CASSPREGSSNNEQFF | TGTGCCAGCTCTCCTAGGGAGGGGAGCTCCAACAATGAGCAGTTCTTC | - | TRBV3-1 | TRBD2 | TRBJ2-1
CASSYGQNTF | TGCGCCAGCAGCTACGGACAGAACACCTTC | - | TRBV5-1 | - | TRBJ1-2
CSARLTGGNQETQYF | TGCAGTGCTAGACTTACAGGGGGCAACCAAGAGACCCAGTACTTC | - | TRBV20-1 | TRBD1 | TRBJ2-5
CAISARRLAGGTDTQYF | TGTGCCATCAGCGCACGAAGACTAGCGGGAGGCACAGATACGCAGTATTTT | many | TRBV10-3 | TRBD2 | TRBJ2-3
CASSGLPSYEQYF | TGTGCCAGCAGTGGACTTCCGTCCTACGAGCAGTACTTC | - | TRBV2 | - | TRBJ2-7
CASSHPSGGMNTEAFF | TGCGCCAGCAGCCATCCCTCGGGGGGGATGAACACTGAAGCTTTCTTT | few | TRBV4-1 | - | TRBJ1-1
CSGTQGGSTEAFF | TGCAGCGGCACACAGGGGGGGAGCACTGAAGCTTTCTTT | - | TRBV29-1 | TRBD1 | TRBJ1-1
CASIPGTRGLNQYF | TGTGCCAGCATCCCCGGGACAAGGGGCTTGAATCAGTACTTC | - | TRBV6-2/TRBV6-3 | - | TRBJ2-7
CSARLGQGITYNEQYF | TGCAGTGCTAGACTGGGACAGGGGATTACCTACAATGAGCAGTACTTC | - | TRBV20-1 | TRBD1 | TRBJ2-7